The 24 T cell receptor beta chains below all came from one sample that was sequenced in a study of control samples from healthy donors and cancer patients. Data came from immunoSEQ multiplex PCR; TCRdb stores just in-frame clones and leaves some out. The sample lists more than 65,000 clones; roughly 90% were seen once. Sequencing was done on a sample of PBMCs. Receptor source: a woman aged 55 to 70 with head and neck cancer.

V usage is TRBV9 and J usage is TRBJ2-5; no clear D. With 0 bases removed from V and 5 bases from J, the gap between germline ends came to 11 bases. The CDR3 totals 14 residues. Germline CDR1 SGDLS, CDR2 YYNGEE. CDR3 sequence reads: CASSVDGIEETQYF. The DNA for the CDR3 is TGTGCCAGCAGCGTAGATGGGATCGAGGAGACCCAGTACTTC. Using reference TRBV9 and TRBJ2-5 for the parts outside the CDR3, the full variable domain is DSGVTQTPKHLITATGQRVTLRCSPRSGDLSVYWYQQSLDQGLQFLIQYYNGEERAKGNILERFSAQQFPDLHSELNLSSLELGDSALYFCASSVDGIEETQYFGPGTRLLVL.

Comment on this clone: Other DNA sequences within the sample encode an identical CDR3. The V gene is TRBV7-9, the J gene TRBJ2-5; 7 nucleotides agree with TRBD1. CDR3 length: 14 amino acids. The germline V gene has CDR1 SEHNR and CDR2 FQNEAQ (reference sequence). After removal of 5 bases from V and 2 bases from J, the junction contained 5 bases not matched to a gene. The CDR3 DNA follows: TGTGCCAGCAGCCTAGGGACAGCACAAGAGACCCAGTACTTC. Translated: CASSLGTAQETQYF.

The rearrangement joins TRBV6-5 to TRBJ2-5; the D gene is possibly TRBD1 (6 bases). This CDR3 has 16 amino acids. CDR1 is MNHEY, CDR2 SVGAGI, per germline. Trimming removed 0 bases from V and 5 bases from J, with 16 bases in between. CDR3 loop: CASSYSSGGGRETQYF. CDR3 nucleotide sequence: TGTGCCAGCAGTTACTCAAGCGGTGGGGGCAGGGAGACCCAGTACTTC.

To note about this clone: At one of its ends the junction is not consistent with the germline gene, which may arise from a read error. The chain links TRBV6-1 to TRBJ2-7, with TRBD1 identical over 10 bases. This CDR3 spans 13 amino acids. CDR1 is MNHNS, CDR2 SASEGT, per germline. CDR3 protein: CASSDRDRGARTF. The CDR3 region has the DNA TGTGCCAGCAGTGACCGGGACAGGGGCGCGAGAACCTTC.

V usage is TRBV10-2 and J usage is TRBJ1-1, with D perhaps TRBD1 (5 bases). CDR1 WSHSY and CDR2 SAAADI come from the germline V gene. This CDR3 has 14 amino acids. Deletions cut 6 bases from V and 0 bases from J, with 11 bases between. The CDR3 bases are TGCGCCAGCAGGTTTACAGGAATGAACACTGAAGCTTTCTTT. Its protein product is CASRFTGMNTEAFF.

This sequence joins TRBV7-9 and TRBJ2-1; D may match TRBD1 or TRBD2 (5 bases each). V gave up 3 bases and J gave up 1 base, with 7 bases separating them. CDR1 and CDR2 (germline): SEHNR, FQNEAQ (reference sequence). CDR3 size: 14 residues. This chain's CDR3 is CASSLRGSYNEQFF. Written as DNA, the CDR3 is TGTGCCAGCAGCTTGAGGGGATCCTACAATGAGCAGTTCTTC.

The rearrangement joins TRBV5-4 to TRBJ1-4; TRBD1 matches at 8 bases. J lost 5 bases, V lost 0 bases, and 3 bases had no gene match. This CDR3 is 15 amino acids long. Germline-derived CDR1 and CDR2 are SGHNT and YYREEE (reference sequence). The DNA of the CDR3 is TGTGCCAGCAGCTTGGCCGGGACAGGAAATGAAAAACTGTTTTTT. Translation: CASSLAGTGNEKLFF. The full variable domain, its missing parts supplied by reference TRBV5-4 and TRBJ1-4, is ETGVTQSPTHLIKTRGQQVTLRCSSQSGHNTVSWYQQALGQGPQFIFQYYREEENGRGNFPPRFSGLQFPNYSSELNVNALELDDSALYLCASSLAGTGNEKLFFGSGTQLSVL.

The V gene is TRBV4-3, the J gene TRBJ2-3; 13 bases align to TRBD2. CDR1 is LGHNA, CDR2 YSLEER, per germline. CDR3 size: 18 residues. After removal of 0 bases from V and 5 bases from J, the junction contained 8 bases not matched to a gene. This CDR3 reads CASSQETSGRALGDTQYF. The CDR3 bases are TGCGCCAGCAGCCAAGAAACTAGCGGGAGGGCCCTGGGAGATACGCAGTATTTT.

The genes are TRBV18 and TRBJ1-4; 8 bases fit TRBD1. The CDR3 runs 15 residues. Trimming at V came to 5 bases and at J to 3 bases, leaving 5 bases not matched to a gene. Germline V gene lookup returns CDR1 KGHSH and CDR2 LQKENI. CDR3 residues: CASSLGTGPNEKLFF. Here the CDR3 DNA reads TGTGCCAGCTCATTGGGGACAGGACCTAATGAAAAACTGTTTTTT. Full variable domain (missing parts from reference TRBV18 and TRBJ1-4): NAGVMQNPRHLVRRRGQEARLRCSPMKGHSHVYWYRQLPEEGLKFMVYLQKENIIDESGMPKERFSAEFPKEGPSILRIQQVVRGDSAAYFCASSLGTGPNEKLFFGSGTQLSVL.

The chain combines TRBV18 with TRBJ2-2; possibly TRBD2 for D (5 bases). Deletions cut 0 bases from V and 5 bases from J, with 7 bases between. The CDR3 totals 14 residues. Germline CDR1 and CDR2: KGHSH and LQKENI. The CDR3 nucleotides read TGTGCCAGCTCACCACCGGAGGCGACCGGGGAGCTGTTTTTT. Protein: CASSPPEATGELFF.

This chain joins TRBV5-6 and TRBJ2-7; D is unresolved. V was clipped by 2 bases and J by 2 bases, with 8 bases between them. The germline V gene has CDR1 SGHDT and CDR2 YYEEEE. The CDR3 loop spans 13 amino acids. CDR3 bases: TGTGCCAGCAGCTTTATCCAAACCTACGAGCAGTACTTC. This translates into CASSFIQTYEQYF.

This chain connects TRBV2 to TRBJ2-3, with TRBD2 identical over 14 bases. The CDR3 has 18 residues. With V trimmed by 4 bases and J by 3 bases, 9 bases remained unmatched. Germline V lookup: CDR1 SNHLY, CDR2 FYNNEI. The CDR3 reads CASSGRLAGGVITDTQYF. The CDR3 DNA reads TGTGCCAGCAGTGGAAGACTAGCGGGAGGGGTCATTACAGATACGCAGTATTTT.

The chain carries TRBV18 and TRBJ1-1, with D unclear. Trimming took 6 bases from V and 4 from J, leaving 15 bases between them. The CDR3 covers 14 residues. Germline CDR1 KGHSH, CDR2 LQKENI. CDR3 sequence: CASSQSVWGTEAFF. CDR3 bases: TGTGCCAGCTCCCAATCTGTCTGGGGCACTGAAGCTTTCTTT.

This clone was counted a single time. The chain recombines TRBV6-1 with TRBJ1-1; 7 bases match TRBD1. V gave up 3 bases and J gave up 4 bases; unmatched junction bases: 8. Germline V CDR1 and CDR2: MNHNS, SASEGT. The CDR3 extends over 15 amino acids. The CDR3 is CASSDDSAGGTEAFF. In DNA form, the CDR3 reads TGTGCCAGCAGTGACGATAGTGCAGGGGGCACTGAAGCTTTCTTT.

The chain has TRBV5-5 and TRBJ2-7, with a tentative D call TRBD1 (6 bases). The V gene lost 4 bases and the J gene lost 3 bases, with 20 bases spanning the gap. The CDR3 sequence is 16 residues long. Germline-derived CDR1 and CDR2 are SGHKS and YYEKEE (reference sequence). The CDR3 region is CASSRSSGGGLYEQYF. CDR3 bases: TGTGCCAGCAGCCGTTCCTCAGGTGGGGGCCTCTACGAGCAGTACTTC.

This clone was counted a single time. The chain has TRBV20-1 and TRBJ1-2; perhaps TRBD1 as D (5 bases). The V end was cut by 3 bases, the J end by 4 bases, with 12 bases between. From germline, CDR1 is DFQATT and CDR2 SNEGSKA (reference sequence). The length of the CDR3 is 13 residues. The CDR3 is CSASRQGVYGYTF. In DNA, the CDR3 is TGCAGTGCTAGTAGGCAGGGCGTCTATGGCTACACCTTC.

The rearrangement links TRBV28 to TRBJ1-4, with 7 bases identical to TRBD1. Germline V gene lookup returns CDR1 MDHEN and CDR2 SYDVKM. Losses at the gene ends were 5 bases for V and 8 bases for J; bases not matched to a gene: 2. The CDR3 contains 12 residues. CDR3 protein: CASSRGQEKLFF. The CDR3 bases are TGTGCCAGCAGTAGGGGACAGGAAAAACTGTTTTTT.

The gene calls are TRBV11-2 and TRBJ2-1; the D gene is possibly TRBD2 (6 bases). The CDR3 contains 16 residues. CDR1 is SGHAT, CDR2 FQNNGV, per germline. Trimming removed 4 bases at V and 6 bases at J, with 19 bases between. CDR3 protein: CASSYRWGEPPNEQFF. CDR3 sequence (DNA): TGTGCCAGCAGCTACCGATGGGGGGAGCCCCCCAATGAGCAGTTCTTC.

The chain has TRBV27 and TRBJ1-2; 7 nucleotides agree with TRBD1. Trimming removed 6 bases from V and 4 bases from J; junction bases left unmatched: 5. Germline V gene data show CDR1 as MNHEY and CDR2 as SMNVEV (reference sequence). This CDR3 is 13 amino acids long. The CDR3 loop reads CASSHRQGYGYTF. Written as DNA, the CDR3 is TGTGCCAGCAGCCACCGACAGGGCTATGGCTACACCTTC.

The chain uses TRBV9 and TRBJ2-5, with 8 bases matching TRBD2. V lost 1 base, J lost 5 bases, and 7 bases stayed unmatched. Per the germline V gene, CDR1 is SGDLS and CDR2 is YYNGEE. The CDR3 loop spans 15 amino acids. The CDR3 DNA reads TGTGCCAGCAGCGTATCTAGCGGGTGGGCGGAGACCCAGTACTTC. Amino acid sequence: CASSVSSGWAETQYF.

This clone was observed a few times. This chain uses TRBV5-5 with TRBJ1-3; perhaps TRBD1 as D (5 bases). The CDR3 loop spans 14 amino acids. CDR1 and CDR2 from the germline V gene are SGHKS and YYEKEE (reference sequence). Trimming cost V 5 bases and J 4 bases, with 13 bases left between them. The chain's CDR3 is CASRRERTGNTIYF. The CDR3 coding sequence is TGTGCCAGCAGAAGAGAGAGGACAGGAAACACCATATATTTT.

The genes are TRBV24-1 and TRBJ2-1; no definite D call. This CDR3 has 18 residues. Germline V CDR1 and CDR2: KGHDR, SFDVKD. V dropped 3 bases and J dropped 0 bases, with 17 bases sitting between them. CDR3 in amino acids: CATSDEVKSGDSYNEQFF. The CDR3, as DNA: TGTGCCACCAGTGATGAGGTAAAATCCGGCGACTCCTACAATGAGCAGTTCTTC.

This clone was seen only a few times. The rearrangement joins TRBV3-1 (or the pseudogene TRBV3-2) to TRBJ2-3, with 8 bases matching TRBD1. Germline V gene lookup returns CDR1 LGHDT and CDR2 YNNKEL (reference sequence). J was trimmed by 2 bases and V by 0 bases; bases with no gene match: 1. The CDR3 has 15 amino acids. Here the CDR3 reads CASSQDRGLTDTQYF. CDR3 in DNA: TGTGCCAGCAGCCAAGACAGGGGGCTCACAGATACGCAGTATTTT.

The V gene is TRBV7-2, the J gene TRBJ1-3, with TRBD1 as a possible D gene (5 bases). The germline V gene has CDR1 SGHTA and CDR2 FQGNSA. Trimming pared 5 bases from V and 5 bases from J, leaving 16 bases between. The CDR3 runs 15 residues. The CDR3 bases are TGTGCCAGCAGCGTACTACCGGGACGGCGAAACACCATATATTTT. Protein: CASSVLPGRRNTIYF.